These 30 T cell receptor beta chains share one sample of origin, sequenced in a study of human T cells and chemical hapten exposure. TCRdb processed the RACE reads anew with MiXCR; each CDR3 protein has one entry. Of 150,000 to 200,000 distinct CDR3 sequences in the sample, more than 12% were seen once. The time point was: patch test 1, 2 weeks after DPC sensitization. As to treatment: therapeutic diphenylcyclopropenone sensitization with weekly scalp DPC. The sequencing used whole blood, collected in connection with sensitization to the hapten diphenylcyclopropenone (DPC). The receptors come from a woman aged 30 to 39 with alopecia areata. Some clones in this sample may be carry-over from other donors' samples.

This clonotype was counted a few times. The gene calls are TRBV7-6 and TRBJ1-5, with a weak D call TRBD1 (6 bases). CDR3 length equals 14 residues. Trimming took off 6 bases at V and 6 bases at J, with 15 bases between the two ends. CDR1 is SGHVS, CDR2 FNYEAQ, per germline. CDR3 protein: CASSRNSGVQPQHF. The CDR3 DNA follows: TGTGCCAGCAGTCGAAACTCAGGGGTTCAGCCCCAGCATTTT.

In its sample, this clonotype was seen a few times. The CDR3 DNA sequence: TGCAGTGCTGATCCGGGACAGCTGGGGGGTCCAGATACGCAGTATTTT. Translation gives CSADPGQLGGPDTQYF. The gene calls are TRBV20-1 and TRBJ2-3, with a weak D call TRBD1 (7 bases). Per the germline V gene, CDR1 is DFQATT and CDR2 is SNEGSKA (reference sequence). Trimming shortened V by 5 bases and J by 4 bases, and 22 bases separated the two germline ends. This CDR3 contains 16 residues.

V is TRBV29-1 and J is TRBJ2-7; TRBD1 matches 8 bases. The length of the CDR3 is 12 residues. The J segment lost 4 bases and the V segment lost 3 bases, leaving 2 bases of the junction unmatched. Germline V gene sequence: CDR1 SQVTM, CDR2 ANQGSEA. The CDR3 here is CSVDGTGYEQYF. The CDR3 bases are TGCAGCGTTGACGGGACAGGATACGAGCAGTACTTC.

The genes are TRBV19 and TRBJ1-5; 7 positions agree with TRBD1. Germline CDR1 is LNHDA and CDR2 is SQIVND (reference sequence). This CDR3 comprises 15 residues. V lost 3 bases and J lost 2; bases outside the gene matches: 4. Here the CDR3 reads CASSMWDSRNQPQHF. CDR3 coding DNA: TGTGCCAGTAGTATGTGGGACAGTCGCAATCAGCCCCAGCATTTT.

This clonotype was picked up a small number of times. The chain joins TRBV7-3 to TRBJ2-2, with D hard to call. Trimming pared 4 bases from V and 3 bases from J, leaving 3 bases between. Germline V CDR1 and CDR2: SGHTA, FQGTGA. The CDR3 consists of 12 residues. This CDR3 reads CASSYYTGELFF. DNA of the CDR3: TGTGCCAGCAGCTACTACACCGGGGAGCTGTTTTTT.

This clonotype was counted ten times or more. V and J are TRBV10-3 and TRBJ2-3, with 7 bases lining up with TRBD1. The length of the CDR3 is 16 residues. The J segment lost 2 bases and the V segment lost 6 bases, leaving 11 bases of the junction unmatched. The germline CDR1 and CDR2 sequences are ENHRY and SYGVKD. The CDR3: CAISFKTGSVTDTQYF. CDR3 sequence (DNA): TGTGCCATCAGCTTCAAGACAGGGTCGGTCACAGATACGCAGTATTTT.

This clonotype was found a few times. The rearrangement joins TRBV12-3 or TRBV12-4 to TRBJ2-3; 9 nucleotides agree with TRBD1. The V and J ends lost 5 bases and 6 bases, in that order; junction bases with no gene match: 12. This CDR3 contains 16 residues. CDR3 DNA sequence: TGTGCCAGCAGTGCCGCCCGGGACAGGGTGCGGGATACGCAGTATTTT. This codes for CASSAARDRVRDTQYF.

The rearrangement uses TRBV7-8 and TRBJ1-4, with D possibly TRBD1 on 5 matching bases. CDR1 SGHVS and CDR2 FQNEAQ come from the germline V gene. V was shortened by 1 base and J by 4 bases, with 13 bases between the two germline ends. The CDR3 runs 16 residues. CDR3 nucleotide sequence: TGTGCCAGCAGCTTAGTGGGGGACCCGGTTAATGAAAAACTGTTTTTT. It translates to CASSLVGDPVNEKLFF.

V is TRBV6-2 or TRBV6-3 and J is TRBJ2-1; 12 bases align to TRBD2. Germline values: CDR1 MNHEY, CDR2 SVGEGT. The CDR3 has 21 residues. V lost 0 bases, J lost 0 bases, and 12 bases stayed unmatched. For the CDR3, the DNA is TGTGCCAGCAGTTACTCCCAAGGACTAGCGGGGACCTCGAGCTCCTACAATGAGCAGTTCTTC. Protein sequence: CASSYSQGLAGTSSSYNEQFF.

Worth noting for this clonotype: At one of its ends the junction is not consistent with the germline gene, which may arise from a read error. The genes are TRBV5-4 and TRBJ1-2, with no clear D. This CDR3 contains 14 residues. CDR1 and CDR2 (germline): SGHNT, YYREEE (reference sequence). The CDR3 DNA reads TGTGCCAGCAGTCCGGCCTCTACCGGCTATGGGTACACCTTC. Translating gives CASSPASTGYGYTF.

This clonotype was counted between two and nine times. The genes are TRBV5-5 and TRBJ2-5; no firm D call. In germline, CDR1 is SGHKS, CDR2 YYEKEE (reference sequence). The CDR3 extends over 13 amino acids. The V end was cut by 4 bases, the J end by 2 bases, with 9 bases between. CDR3 protein: CASSMTLQETQYF. The CDR3 DNA follows: TGTGCCAGCAGCATGACACTTCAAGAGACCCAGTACTTC.

This clonotype was recorded a few times. The chain uses TRBV6-2 or TRBV6-3 and TRBJ1-6; possibly TRBD1 for D (5 bases). Trimming stripped 5 bases from V and 14 bases from J, with 19 bases between. The germline V gene has CDR1 MNHEY and CDR2 SVGEGT. This CDR3 has 14 amino acids. In DNA, the CDR3 is TGTGCCAGCAGTCCCTCGGGGGACGCCCCAGCCCTCCACTTT. Its translation: CASSPSGDAPALHF.

This chain uses TRBV5-1 with TRBJ1-2; no firm D call. Germline V gene data show CDR1 as SGHRS and CDR2 as YFSETQ. The CDR3 loop spans 14 amino acids. Trimming shortened V by 0 bases and J by 0 bases, and 6 bases separated the two germline ends. The CDR3 reads CASSLDLTNYGYTF. In DNA form, the CDR3 reads TGCGCCAGCAGCTTGGATCTTACTAACTATGGCTACACCTTC.

The gene calls are TRBV6-6 and TRBJ2-2; 14 nucleotides agree with TRBD2. Germline trimming cut 8 bases from V and 0 bases from J; bases unmatched to any gene: 5. CDR3 length equals 17 residues. Looked up from germline, CDR1 is MNHNY and CDR2 is SVGAGI (reference sequence). The CDR3 DNA is TGTGCCAGCGCCCCGACTAGCGGGGGGGCGAACACCGGGGAGCTGTTTTTT. It is translated as CASAPTSGGANTGELFF.

V is TRBV7-9 and J is TRBJ1-1; D perhaps matches TRBD1 (6 bases). Germline lookup yields CDR1 SEHNR and CDR2 FQNEAQ (reference sequence). Trimming pared 3 bases from V and 7 bases from J, leaving 9 bases between. This CDR3 region has 12 residues. The CDR3 loop is CASSFRQDEAFF. Here the CDR3 DNA reads TGTGCCAGCAGCTTCCGACAGGATGAAGCTTTCTTT.

The V call is TRBV5-1, the J call TRBJ1-1, with D possibly being TRBD1 (5 bases). Looked up from germline, CDR1 is SGHRS and CDR2 is YFSETQ. The V end lost 0 bases, the J end lost 7 bases, and 13 bases lay between the germline ends. The CDR3 runs 14 residues. CDR3 bases: TGCGCCAGCAGCTTGGCAGGGTGGCAGGTTGAAGCTTTCTTT. Translating gives CASSLAGWQVEAFF.

This clonotype has more than one count but fewer than ten. The V gene is TRBV5-1, the J gene TRBJ2-6; D is unclear. The CDR3 loop spans 16 amino acids. In germline, CDR1 is SGHRS, CDR2 YFSETQ. Trimming took off 0 bases at V and 0 bases at J, with 7 bases between the two ends. CDR3 in amino acids: CASSLVADSGANVLTF. DNA for the CDR3: TGCGCCAGCAGCTTGGTGGCTGACTCTGGGGCCAACGTCCTGACTTTC.

This clonotype was detected ten times or more. The chain joins TRBV20-1 to TRBJ1-5, with TRBD1 matching 8 bases. Trimming at V came to 4 bases and at J to 5 bases, leaving 19 bases not matched to a gene. Per germline, CDR1 DFQATT and CDR2 SNEGSKA (reference sequence). The CDR3 length is 18 residues. CDR3 coding DNA: TGCAGTGCTACCTACCATAGGACAGGGAGGCTTAGTGATCAGCCCCAGCATTTT. It translates to CSATYHRTGRLSDQPQHF.

This rearrangement joins TRBV6-6 to TRBJ1-1, with TRBD1 as a possible D gene (6 bases). Trimming cost V 5 bases and J 3 bases, with 13 bases left between them. The CDR3 extends over 14 amino acids. The germline V gene has CDR1 MNHNY and CDR2 SVGAGI (reference sequence). CDR3 protein: CASSHTGGHTEAFF. The CDR3 nucleotides read TGTGCCAGCAGTCACACTGGGGGGCACACTGAAGCTTTCTTT.

The chain joins TRBV6-2 or TRBV6-3 to TRBJ1-6; a possible D gene is TRBD1 (5 bases). The germline CDR1 and CDR2 sequences are MNHEY and SVGEGT. This CDR3 region has 14 residues. V gave up 2 bases and J gave up 10 bases, with 12 bases separating them. This chain's CDR3 is CASSYGTARSPLHF. CDR3 nucleotide sequence: TGTGCCAGCAGTTACGGGACGGCTCGGTCACCCCTCCACTTT.

This clonotype was observed at least ten times. The chain combines TRBV6-1 with TRBJ2-7; tentatively, D is TRBD1 (5 bases). The CDR3 loop spans 13 amino acids. The ends were cut back, 7 bases at V and 1 base at J, with 11 bases in the middle. CDR1 is MNHNS and CDR2 is SASEGT in the germline V gene. Here the CDR3 reads CASNGALSYEQYF. Here the CDR3 DNA reads TGTGCCAGCAATGGGGCGTTATCCTACGAGCAGTACTTC.

The rearrangement links TRBV7-2 to TRBJ1-4; TRBD1 might be the D (6 bases). The CDR3 is made up of 12 amino acids. V was clipped by 5 bases and J by 14 bases, with 15 bases between them. Germline lookup yields CDR1 SGHTA and CDR2 FQGNSA. The CDR3 is CASSPVSGDLFF. The CDR3 bases are TGTGCCAGCAGCCCCGTCTCAGGGGATCTGTTTTTT.

The gene calls are TRBV7-9 and TRBJ2-1; 7 bases fit TRBD1. CDR1 SEHNR and CDR2 FQNEAQ come from the germline V gene (reference sequence). This CDR3 contains 12 residues. V lost 3 bases to trimming and J lost 9 bases; unmatched junction nucleotides: 2. The CDR3 loop is CASSFNRGEQFF. CDR3 nucleotides: TGTGCCAGCAGCTTTAACAGGGGTGAGCAGTTCTTC.

CDR3 DNA: TGCAGTGCTAGTCTCAGTACCTACGAGCAGTACTTC. This translates into CSASLSTYEQYF. The chain combines TRBV20-1 with TRBJ2-7; no clear D. The CDR3 extends over 12 amino acids. V gave up 3 bases and J gave up 2 bases, with 8 bases separating them. CDR1 is DFQATT and CDR2 is SNEGSKA in the germline V gene (reference sequence).

This clonotype was recorded at least ten times. The chain is built from TRBV7-9 and TRBJ1-1; 7 nucleotides match TRBD1. In germline, CDR1 is SEHNR, CDR2 FQNEAQ (reference sequence). V was clipped by 3 bases and J by 7 bases; unmatched bases: 5. The CDR3 is made up of 13 amino acids. CDR3 loop: CASSLEGTVEAFF. DNA of the CDR3: TGTGCCAGCAGCTTGGAAGGGACAGTTGAAGCTTTCTTT.

V usage is TRBV10-3 and J usage is TRBJ2-3, with 7 bases matching TRBD2. J lost 1 base, V lost 7 bases, and 2 bases had no gene match. The CDR3 has 13 amino acids. Germline assignment: CDR1 ENHRY and CDR2 SYGVKD. CDR3 residues: CAITAGGTDTQYF. CDR3 in DNA: TGTGCCATCACGGCGGGGGGCACAGATACGCAGTATTTT.

This clonotype was observed a handful of times. V gene TRBV12-3 or TRBV12-4 combines with J gene TRBJ2-2; 8 positions match TRBD2. V was clipped by 4 bases and J by 2 bases; unmatched bases: 0. The CDR3 is made up of 14 amino acids. In DNA, the CDR3 is TGTGCCAGCAGTTGGACTAGCAACACCGGGGAGCTGTTTTTT. It specifies CASSWTSNTGELFF.

This clonotype was observed once. The missing conserved phenylalanine or tryptophan at the end of this CDR3 makes a read error likely. The rearrangement links TRBV5-6 to TRBJ2-7; TRBD1 or TRBD2 may be the D gene (5 bases each). Germline values: CDR1 SGHDT, CDR2 YYEEEE. CDR3 length: 14 amino acids. Trimming removed 4 bases from V and 1 base from J, with 12 bases in between. The CDR3 reads CASSRGYRSYEQYS. CDR3 nucleotide sequence: TGTGCCAGCAGCCGGGGCTACCGTTCCTACGAGCAGTACTCC.

J is TRBJ2-7 and V is TRBV28; D is perhaps TRBD1 or TRBD2 (5 bases each). Germline loops: CDR1 MDHEN, CDR2 SYDVKM. V lost 6 bases and J 5 bases, leaving 11 bases between the germline ends. This CDR3 has 12 amino acids. CDR3 region: CASRTQGHEQYF. DNA for the CDR3: TGTGCCAGCAGAACTCAGGGACACGAGCAGTACTTC.

This clonotype was counted between two and nine times. This chain links TRBV19 with TRBJ2-4; either TRBD1 or TRBD2 may fit D (5 bases each). In germline, CDR1 is LNHDA, CDR2 SQIVND (reference sequence). Deletions cut 3 bases from V and 3 bases from J, with 15 bases between. This CDR3 comprises 16 residues. In DNA form, the CDR3 reads TGTGCCAGTAGTATTTCTGGGGGATCATTCAAAAACATTCAGTACTTC. It codes for CASSISGGSFKNIQYF.